A selection of T cell receptor beta chains follows, all from one sample in a study of blood T cell repertoires in COVID-19. Sequencing used immunoSEQ multiplex PCR; TCRdb keeps in-frame clones, though not all of them. The sample has roughly 40,000 clones, 60% to 85% seen once. Sequencing was done on a sample of peripheral blood. The receptors come from a man between 65 and 79 years old with active or convalescent COVID-19. Both conserved end residues are part of each CDR3. Each record gives: J gene, V gene, D gene, clone size, CDR3 protein, CDR3 DNA. D genes are given only for firm matches. Clone size appears in some rows only: once, few, many, or a class for an expanded clone.

>TRBJ1-3|TRBV6-5|.|.
CASSYSRFSGNTIYF
TGTGCCAGCAGTTACTCGCGGTTTTCGGGAAACACCATATATTTT
>TRBJ2-6|TRBV7-2|.|once
CASSFGQGAPNQTF
.
>TRBJ2-7|TRBV5-1|.|.
CASSLEDSGNYEQYF
TGCGCCAGCAGCTTGGAAGATTCAGGGAACTACGAGCAGTACTTC
>TRBJ2-3|TRBV3-1/TRBV3-2|.|.
CASSQNPGDTQYF
TGTGCCAGCAGCCAGAACCCGGGGGATACGCAGTATTTT
>TRBJ2-3|TRBV24-1|.|.
CATSDSRDFTDTQYF
TGTGCCACCAGTGATTCCCGGGACTTCACAGATACGCAGTATTTT
>TRBJ2-7|TRBV7-2|TRBD1|.
CASSLTGTGLIEQYF
TGTGCCAGCAGCTTGACCGGGACAGGGCTGATCGAGCAGTACTTC
>TRBJ2-2|TRBV2|TRBD2|.
CASRAGGRVTGELFF
TGTGCCAGCAGGGCGGGGGGAAGAGTCACCGGGGAGCTGTTTTTT
>TRBJ2-2|TRBV2|TRBD2|.
CASRAGLAGVTGELFF
TGTGCCAGCAGAGCGGGACTAGCGGGGGTCACCGGGGAGCTGTTTTTT
>TRBJ1-1|TRBV28|.|.
CASRGGWDTEAFF
TGTGCCAGCAGGGGGGGGTGGGACACTGAAGCTTTCTTT
>TRBJ1-6|TRBV9|.|.
CASSAGNSPLHF
TGTGCCAGCAGCGCCGGGAATTCACCCCTCCACTTT
>TRBJ1-2|TRBV24-1|TRBD1|.
CATTSGAGGDGYTF
TGTGCCACCACTTCAGGGGCAGGGGGCGATGGCTACACCTTC
>TRBJ1-2|TRBV28|TRBD1|few
CASSFSPGQGESSYGYTF
TGTGCCAGCAGTTTCTCACCGGGACAGGGGGAGTCAAGCTATGGCTACACCTTC
>TRBJ1-2|TRBV5-1|.|.
CASNRDEGGYTF
TGCGCCAGCAACAGGGATGAAGGTGGCTACACCTTC
>TRBJ1-4|TRBV3-1/TRBV3-2|.|.
CASRFEEKLFF
TGTGCCAGCCGGTTTGAGGAAAAACTGTTTTTT
>TRBJ2-7|TRBV28|.|.
CASRGASVNIYEQYF
TGTGCCAGCAGGGGGGCCAGCGTAAATATCTACGAGCAGTACTTC
>TRBJ1-1|TRBV7-9|.|once
CASSLFSEGTEAFF
TGTGCCAGCAGCTTATTTTCGGAGGGCACTGAAGCTTTCTTT
>TRBJ2-3|TRBV6-5|.|.
CASGRGTDTQYF
TGTGCCAGCGGGCGGGGCACAGATACGCAGTATTTT
>TRBJ2-2|TRBV28|.|.
CASSHLAVGVGTGELFF
TGTGCCAGCAGTCATCTAGCAGTTGGGGTTGGTACCGGGGAGCTGTTTTTT
>TRBJ1-1|TRBV28|.|.
CASSWGVRPEAFF
TGTGCCAGCAGCTGGGGGGTCAGGCCTGAAGCTTTCTTT
>TRBJ1-1|TRBV30|.|.
CAWSTQNTEAFF
TGTGCCTGGAGTACTCAGAACACTGAAGCTTTCTTT
>TRBJ2-7|TRBV25-1|TRBD2|.
CASSLAGNRYEQYF
TGTGCCAGCAGTTTAGCGGGGAATAGATACGAGCAGTACTTC
>TRBJ1-3|TRBV6-6|TRBD1|.
CASGTGGFSGNTIYF
TGTGCCAGCGGGACAGGGGGATTCTCTGGAAACACCATATATTTT
>TRBJ2-5|TRBV5-1|TRBD2|.
CASSWGLAGDQETQYF
TGCGCCAGCAGCTGGGGACTAGCGGGGGACCAAGAGACCCAGTACTTC
>TRBJ2-7|TRBV9|.|.
CASSVGGGRSEQYF
TGTGCCAGCAGCGTAGGGGGGGGCCGAAGCGAGCAGTACTTC
>TRBJ2-6|TRBV27|.|.
CASRRAGEISSGANVLTF
TGTGCCAGCAGAAGGGCAGGGGAAATTAGCTCTGGGGCCAACGTCCTGACTTTC
>TRBJ2-7|TRBV7-2|.|few
CASSPPPGYEQYF
TGTGCCAGCAGCCCCCCGCCGGGGTACGAGCAGTACTTC
>TRBJ2-3|TRBV29-1|.|.
CSVGFTVSDTQYF
TGCAGCGTTGGGTTCACAGTTTCAGATACGCAGTATTTT
>TRBJ1-1|TRBV14|.|.
CASSRIGLFDTEAFF
TGTGCCAGCAGCCGGATAGGACTGTTCGACACTGAAGCTTTCTTT
>TRBJ2-6|TRBV28|.|.
CASSLTESGANVLTF
TGTGCCAGCAGTTTGACAGAATCTGGGGCCAACGTCCTGACTTTC
>TRBJ1-2|TRBV3-1/TRBV3-2|TRBD1|.
CASRRQGARGYTF
TGTGCCAGCAGGCGACAGGGGGCGCGCGGCTACACCTTC
>TRBJ1-1|TRBV30|.|.
CAWRREMNTEAFF
TGTGCCTGGAGGAGAGAGATGAACACTGAAGCTTTCTTT
>TRBJ1-2|TRBV7-9|.|.
CASRRGMDYGYTF
TGTGCCAGCAGAAGGGGAATGGACTATGGCTACACCTTC
>TRBJ2-1|TRBV19|.|.
CASSILVGAGEQFF
TGTGCCAGTAGTATTTTAGTAGGTGCGGGTGAGCAGTTCTTC
>TRBJ1-5|TRBV7-9|TRBD1|.
CASSSRDSLGPQHF
TGTGCCAGCAGCTCTCGGGACAGCCTAGGGCCCCAGCATTTT
>TRBJ2-3|TRBV5-6|TRBD1|few
CASSLSGQGPYTDTQYF
TGTGCCAGCAGCTTGTCGGGACAGGGTCCCTACACAGATACGCAGTATTTT
>TRBJ2-5|TRBV28|.|.
CASSRGLRTETQYF
TGTGCCAGCAGTCGAGGGTTGCGCACAGAGACCCAGTACTTC
>TRBJ1-3|TRBV7-2|.|few
CASSQDRSAGNTIYF
TGTGCCAGCAGCCAAGACAGGAGCGCTGGAAACACCATATATTTT
>TRBJ1-6|TRBV6-1|.|.
CASSEVQDSPLHF
TGTGCCAGCAGTGAAGTGCAGGATTCACCCCTCCACTTT
>TRBJ2-7|TRBV20-1|.|once
CSASYRSYEQYF
TGCAGTGCTAGTTATCGGTCCTACGAGCAGTACTTC
>TRBJ2-3|TRBV19|TRBD2|.
CASCSGGGRRSTDTQYF
TGTGCCAGCTGTAGCGGGGGGGGTCGGCGTAGCACAGATACGCAGTATTTT
>TRBJ1-2|TRBV2|.|.
CASKGQRNANYGYTF
TGTGCCAGCAAGGGACAAAGAAACGCTAACTATGGCTACACCTTC
>TRBJ1-2|TRBV5-4|TRBD1|.
CASSWGTGVNYGYTF
TGTGCCAGCAGCTGGGGCACAGGGGTAAACTATGGCTACACCTTC
>TRBJ2-5|TRBV10-1|TRBD2|.
CASSEGTSGQETQYF
TGCGCCAGCAGTGAAGGGACTAGCGGACAAGAGACCCAGTACTTC
>TRBJ2-1|TRBV7-9|.|.
CASSFSRGDNEQFF
TGTGCCAGCAGTTTCTCCCGGGGAGACAATGAGCAGTTCTTC
>TRBJ1-1|TRBV6-5|TRBD1|.
CATSPSGQGTTFF
TGTGCCACGTCCCCCTCGGGACAGGGTACTACTTTCTTT
>TRBJ2-2|TRBV3-1/TRBV3-2|TRBD2|once
CASSPPGLAGGELFF
TGTGCCAGCAGCCCTCCCGGACTAGCTGGCGGGGAGCTGTTTTTT
>TRBJ2-2|TRBV15|.|.
CATSRDQNTGELFF
TGTGCCACCAGCAGAGATCAGAACACCGGGGAGCTGTTTTTT
>TRBJ2-7|TRBV7-9|.|.
CASSFQQGGPYEQYF
TGTGCCAGCAGCTTTCAACAAGGGGGTCCCTACGAGCAGTACTTC